This T cell receptor (beta chain) was captured by sequencing in a study of CD8 T cells in Susac syndrome. Reverse transcription used about 0.45 to 1 ug RNA and random hexamers. Amplification of TCR beta CDR3 across 54 Vbeta and 13 Jbeta was performed with immunoSEQ multiplex PCR. TCRdb re-called the immunoSEQ multiplex PCR reads with MiXCR, one entry per CDR3 protein. The table includes 50,000 or so distinct CDR3 sequences, 93% detected once. This CDR3 has 16 residues. Trimming cost V 5 bases and J 3 bases; bases outside gene matches: 10. CDR1 is SGHTS, CDR2 YDEGEE, per germline. The sequencing sample was made of CD8+ T cells from PBMCs. The rearrangement uses TRBV5-8 and TRBJ1-3, with 8 bases identical to TRBD1. The sequence was obtained from a human donor with multiple sclerosis. CDR3 bases: TGTGCCAGCAGTCTTCCGACAGGGGTTGGTGGAAACACCATATATTTT. Amino acids: CASSLPTGVGGNTIYF. The whole variable domain, remainder taken from reference TRBV5-8 and TRBJ1-3, is EAGVTQSPTHLIKTRGQQATLRCSPISGHTSVYWYQQALGLGLQFLLWYDEGEERNRGNFPPRFSGRQFPNYSSELNVNALELEDSALYLCASSLPTGVGGNTIYFGEGSWLTVV.